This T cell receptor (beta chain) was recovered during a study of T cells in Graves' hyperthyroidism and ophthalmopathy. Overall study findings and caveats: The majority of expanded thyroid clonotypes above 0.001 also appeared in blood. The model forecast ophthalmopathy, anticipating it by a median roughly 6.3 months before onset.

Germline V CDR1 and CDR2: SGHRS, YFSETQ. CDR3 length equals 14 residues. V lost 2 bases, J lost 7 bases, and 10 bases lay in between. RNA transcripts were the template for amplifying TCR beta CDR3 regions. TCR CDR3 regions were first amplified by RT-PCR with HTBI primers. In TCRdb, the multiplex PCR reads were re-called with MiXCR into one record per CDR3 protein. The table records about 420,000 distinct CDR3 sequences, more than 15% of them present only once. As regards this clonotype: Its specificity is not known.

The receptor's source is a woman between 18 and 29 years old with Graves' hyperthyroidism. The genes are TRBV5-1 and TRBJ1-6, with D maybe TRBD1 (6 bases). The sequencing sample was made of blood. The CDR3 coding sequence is TGCGCCAGCAGCTTCGAACAGGGAAATTCACCCCTCCACTTT. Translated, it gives CASSFEQGNSPLHF.